These 28 T cell receptor beta chains were sequenced from one sample in a study of control samples from healthy donors and cancer patients. Assay used: immunoSEQ multiplex PCR; TCRdb lists only in-frame clones, some missing. Found here are about 150,000 clones, more than 85% of them singletons; the top ten hold approximately 3%. Material: blood. These receptors came from a man aged 25-45 years in good health.

The sample holds one count of this clone. The chain is built from TRBV7-7 and TRBJ2-2, with D possibly called TRBD1 or TRBD2 (7 bases each). This CDR3 contains 15 residues. The germline V gene encodes CDR1 SSHAT and CDR2 FNYEAQ (reference sequence). Deletions cut 6 bases from V and 6 bases from J, with 17 bases between. The CDR3: CASSHRQGGAGELFF. DNA for the CDR3: TGTGCCAGCAGTCATCGACAGGGAGGGGCCGGGGAGCTGTTTTTT.

The chain employs TRBV28 and TRBJ2-3, with D perhaps given as TRBD1 or TRBD2 (5 bases each). The CDR3 is made up of 12 amino acids. CDR1 and CDR2 from the germline V gene are MDHEN and SYDVKM. Trimming took 8 bases from V and 7 from J, leaving 13 bases between them. The CDR3 DNA is TGTGCCAGCCTACCCCGGGGCAATACGCAGTATTTT. It codes for CASLPRGNTQYF.

This sequence joins TRBV5-5 and TRBJ2-2; no clear D. This CDR3 contains 16 residues. Trimming removed 2 bases from V and 0 bases from J, with 11 bases in between. CDR1 is SGHKS, CDR2 YYEKEE, per germline (reference sequence). The CDR3 loop reads CASSLKGITNTGELFF. For the CDR3, the DNA is TGTGCCAGCAGCTTAAAGGGAATCACGAACACCGGGGAGCTGTTTTTT.

The genes are TRBV30 and TRBJ1-1, with unresolved D. The CDR3 sequence is 14 residues long. With 0 bases removed from V and 0 bases from J, the gap between germline ends came to 8 bases. Germline CDR1 GTSNPN, CDR2 SVGIG (reference sequence). CDR3 amino acids: CAWSVGLMNTEAFF. For the CDR3, the DNA is TGTGCCTGGAGTGTAGGACTAATGAACACTGAAGCTTTCTTT.

The chain joins TRBV5-4 to TRBJ2-7; D gene ambiguous. This CDR3 has 12 residues. The V end lost 1 base, the J end lost 7 bases, and 9 bases lay between the germline ends. Germline-derived CDR1 and CDR2 are SGHNT and YYREEE (reference sequence). CDR3 bases: TGTGCCAGCAGCTTGTATAACTCAGAGCAGTACTTC. As protein: CASSLYNSEQYF. Drawing the rest from reference TRBV5-4 and TRBJ2-7, the complete variable domain is ETGVTQSPTHLIKTRGQQVTLRCSSQSGHNTVSWYQQALGQGPQFIFQYYREEENGRGNFPPRFSGLQFPNYSSELNVNALELDDSALYLCASSLYNSEQYFGPGTRLTVT.

V gene TRBV7-9 combines with J gene TRBJ2-6; the D call may be TRBD1 or TRBD2 (5 bases each). The germline gives CDR1 SEHNR, CDR2 FQNEAQ (reference sequence). The CDR3 is 18 residues long. V gave up 5 bases and J gave up 0 bases, with 17 bases separating them. The CDR3 is CASSPSGTGISGANVLTF. The CDR3 bases are TGTGCCAGCAGCCCATCCGGGACGGGAATCTCTGGGGCCAACGTCCTGACTTTC. The full variable domain, in which reference TRBV7-9 and TRBJ2-6 provide the parts outside the CDR3, is DTGVSQNPRHKITKRGQNVTFRCDPISEHNRLYWYRQTLGQGPEFLTYFQNEAQLEKSRLLSDRFSAERPKGSFSTLEIQRTEQGDSAMYLCASSPSGTGISGANVLTFGAGSRLTVL.

This chain connects TRBV7-8 to TRBJ1-5; no definite D call. This CDR3 is built from 15 residues. The germline V gene encodes CDR1 SGHVS and CDR2 FQNEAQ. Deletions cut 0 bases from V and 1 base from J, with 7 bases between. The CDR3 DNA follows: TGTGCCAGCAGCTTAGCGACGGGGAGCAATCAGCCCCAGCATTTT. Translating gives CASSLATGSNQPQHF. Full variable domain (missing parts from reference TRBV7-8 and TRBJ1-5): GAGVSQSPRYKVAKRGQDVALRCDPISGHVSLFWYQQALGQGPEFLTYFQNEAQLDKSGLPSDRFFAERPEGSVSTLKIQRTQQEDSAVYLCASSLATGSNQPQHFGDGTRLSIL.

CDR3 loop: CASGLSMNTEAFF. The CDR3, as DNA: TGTGCTAGTGGTTTGAGCATGAACACTGAAGCTTTCTTT. V and J are TRBV12-5 and TRBJ1-1; D remains ambiguous. The CDR3 covers 13 residues. Germline V CDR1 and CDR2: LGHNT, FRNRAP. The V and J ends lost 2 bases and 0 bases respectively, with 4 bases between them. Full variable domain (missing parts from reference TRBV12-5 and TRBJ1-1): DARVTQTPRHKVTEMGQEVTMRCQPILGHNTVFWYRQTMMQGLELLAYFRNRAPLDDSGMPKDRFSAEMPDATLATLKIQPSEPRDSAVYFCASGLSMNTEAFFGQGTRLTVV.

The chain carries TRBV5-1 and TRBJ1-1, with 7 positions matching TRBD1. Trimming removed 4 bases from V and 6 bases from J; junction bases left unmatched: 15. Germline lookup yields CDR1 SGHRS and CDR2 YFSETQ. The CDR3 covers 16 residues. CDR3 DNA sequence: TGCGCCAGCAGCCGGACGGATTTTAAACAGGGGTCTGAAGCTTTCTTT. Translation gives CASSRTDFKQGSEAFF.

Only one count was recorded for this clone. This chain connects TRBV5-1 to TRBJ1-2, with D possibly being TRBD1 (6 bases). The CDR3 runs to 16 residues. Germline CDR1 SGHRS, CDR2 YFSETQ. The V gene lost 4 bases and the J gene lost 5 bases, with 21 bases spanning the gap. CDR3: CASSNTTGGVGYGYTF. Here the CDR3 DNA reads TGCGCCAGCAGCAACACGACAGGCGGAGTAGGATATGGCTACACCTTC. Drawing the rest from reference TRBV5-1 and TRBJ1-2, the complete variable domain is KAGVTQTPRYLIKTRGQQVTLSCSPISGHRSVSWYQQTPGQGLQFLFEYFSETQRNKGNFPGRFSGRQFSNSRSEMNVSTLELGDSALYLCASSNTTGGVGYGYTFGSGTRLTVV.

The V gene is TRBV2, the J gene TRBJ1-1; 9 nucleotides align to TRBD1. The ends lost 1 base at V and 2 bases at J; junction bases unmatched: 2. CDR1 and CDR2 from the germline V gene are SNHLY and FYNNEI. The CDR3 has 15 amino acids. The CDR3 is CASSEGTGANTEAFF. CDR3 coding DNA: TGTGCCAGCAGTGAAGGGACAGGGGCAAACACTGAAGCTTTCTTT.

The rearrangement links TRBV13 to TRBJ2-7, with 11 bases aligning to TRBD2. CDR1 and CDR2 from the germline V gene are PRHDT and FYEKMQ (reference sequence). V dropped 0 bases and J dropped 3; count of bases not matched to a gene: 4. This CDR3 region has 16 residues. The CDR3 reads CASSLGLTSGSYEQYF. The CDR3 coding sequence is TGTGCCAGCAGCTTAGGCCTCACTAGCGGGAGCTACGAGCAGTACTTC.

This chain connects TRBV19 to TRBJ1-1, with TRBD1 as a possible D gene (5 bases). The germline V gene has CDR1 LNHDA and CDR2 SQIVND (reference sequence). The CDR3 covers 15 residues. V lost 3 bases and J 0 bases, leaving 11 bases between the germline ends. In nucleotides, the CDR3 is TGTGCCAGTAGTATGGGACCTAATATGAACACTGAAGCTTTCTTT. Amino acids: CASSMGPNMNTEAFF.

The chain couples TRBV6-6 to TRBJ1-1; weak D call: TRBD1 (6 bases). Germline CDR1 is MNHNY and CDR2 is SVGAGI (reference sequence). CDR3 length: 16 residues. V gave up 4 bases and J gave up 1 base, with 16 bases separating them. CDR3 amino acids: CASSSLGQPSNTEAFF. CDR3 in DNA: TGTGCCAGCAGTTCATTGGGACAACCGTCGAACACTGAAGCTTTCTTT.

The V call is TRBV9, the J call TRBJ2-2, with D unresolved. Trimming stripped 0 bases from V and 0 bases from J, with 9 bases between. The CDR3 contains 16 residues. In germline, CDR1 is SGDLS, CDR2 YYNGEE. The chain's CDR3 is CASSVAPGPNTGELFF. In DNA, the CDR3 is TGTGCCAGCAGCGTAGCGCCGGGTCCGAACACCGGGGAGCTGTTTTTT.

CDR3 protein: CASSSGQMSSYNEQFF. CDR3 in DNA: TGTGCCAGCAGCTCGGGACAGATGAGCTCCTACAATGAGCAGTTCTTC. The gene calls are TRBV11-2 and TRBJ2-1; TRBD1 matches 7 bases. This CDR3 has 16 amino acids. CDR1 and CDR2 (germline): SGHAT, FQNNGV. Trimming took 4 bases from V and 0 from J; bases not matched to a gene: 6.

The V and J genes are TRBV12-2 and TRBJ2-7; whether TRBD1, the table's D call, matches the DNA was not checked. TRBV12-2 is assigned pseudogene status. The CDR3 sequence is 16 residues long. DNA for the CDR3: TGTGCAAGTCGCTTCAGGGCGCGGCCGACTCGCTACGAGCAGTACTTC. Protein sequence: CASRFRARPTRYEQYF.

The rearrangement uses TRBV27 and TRBJ2-2; no firm D call. The germline V and J ends were trimmed by 5 bases and 7 bases, with 8 bases remaining between them. Germline V gene lookup returns CDR1 MNHEY and CDR2 SMNVEV (reference sequence). The CDR3 has 12 residues. The CDR3 sequence: CASSPLGGELFF. The CDR3 DNA reads TGTGCCAGCAGTCCGTTGGGCGGGGAGCTGTTTTTT.

This chain connects TRBV27 to TRBJ2-1, with 8 bases fitting TRBD1. After removal of 5 bases from V and 8 bases from J, the junction contained 5 bases not matched to a gene. The CDR3 has 13 amino acids. CDR1 and CDR2 from the germline V gene are MNHEY and SMNVEV (reference sequence). CDR3 amino acids: CASSPPDRDEQFF. CDR3 nucleotides: TGTGCCAGCAGTCCCCCGGACAGGGATGAGCAGTTCTTC.

The chain carries TRBV28 and TRBJ2-7; D uncertain. The CDR3 length is 11 residues. Trimming cost V 3 bases and J 2 bases, with 2 bases left between them. Germline-derived CDR1 and CDR2 are MDHEN and SYDVKM. In DNA, the CDR3 is TGTGCCAGCAGTTTGACCTACGAGCAGTACTTC. Translation: CASSLTYEQYF. Full variable domain (rest looked up from reference TRBV28 and TRBJ2-7): DVKVTQSSRYLVKRTGEKVFLECVQDMDHENMFWYRQDPGLGLRLIYFSYDVKMKEKGDIPEGYSVSREKKERFSLILESASTNQTSMYLCASSLTYEQYFGPGTRLTVT.

V gene TRBV28 combines with J gene TRBJ2-3; 10 bases match TRBD1. Germline V gene lookup returns CDR1 MDHEN and CDR2 SYDVKM. This CDR3 has 14 residues. V dropped 11 bases and J dropped 3; count of bases not matched to a gene: 8. The CDR3 reads CAGGQGIGTDTQYF. The CDR3, as DNA: TGTGCCGGGGGACAGGGGATTGGGACAGATACGCAGTATTTT.

CDR3 nucleotide sequence: TGTGCCAGCAGCGAGACAGGGGTCTACGAGCAGTACTTC. Its translation: CASSETGVYEQYF. The rearrangement uses TRBV6-5 and TRBJ2-7; 8 bases are shared with TRBD1. This CDR3 spans 13 amino acids. V shed 6 bases, J shed 3 bases, and the junction held 4 bases outside the gene matches. The germline V gene has CDR1 MNHEY and CDR2 SVGAGI.

This clone was observed a few times. This chain connects TRBV5-4 to TRBJ2-7; the D gene is possibly TRBD2 (7 bases). The CDR3 is 14 amino acids. CDR1 and CDR2 (germline): SGHNT, YYREEE (reference sequence). The V end lost 0 bases, the J end lost 6 bases, and 13 bases lay between the germline ends. CDR3 bases: TGTGCCAGCAGCTTGGCGCGGGGGCTGGGCGAGCAGTACTTC. It specifies CASSLARGLGEQYF.

V and J are TRBV9 and TRBJ2-2; D is possibly TRBD1 or TRBD2 (6 bases each). Germline CDR1 is SGDLS and CDR2 is YYNGEE. The CDR3 is made up of 15 amino acids. V lost 0 bases and J lost 3, with 9 bases in between. The CDR3 DNA is TGTGCCAGCAGCGTAGGGGGGGCGGACACCGGGGAGCTGTTTTTT. Its protein product is CASSVGGADTGELFF.

This chain uses TRBV3-1 (or the pseudogene TRBV3-2) with TRBJ1-5; a weak D match, TRBD1 (5 bases). The CDR3 consists of 14 residues. V lost 0 bases, J lost 4 bases, and 7 bases lay in between. Germline assignment: CDR1 LGHDT and CDR2 YNNKEL (reference sequence). The CDR3 spells CASSQERTNQPQHF. CDR3 DNA sequence: TGTGCCAGCAGCCAAGAGAGGACAAATCAGCCCCAGCATTTT.

The gene calls are TRBV11-2 and TRBJ2-5; D possibly corresponds to TRBD1 (6 bases). V lost 5 bases to trimming and J lost 0 bases, with 13 bases between them. Germline CDR1 reads SGHAT; CDR2 reads FQNNGV. The length of the CDR3 is 15 residues. The CDR3 DNA is TGTGCCAGCAGCAACCGGGACATGAACCAAGAGACCCAGTACTTC. Translation: CASSNRDMNQETQYF.

V is TRBV12-3 or TRBV12-4 and J is TRBJ1-1; no firm D call. V gave up 3 bases and J gave up 3 bases, with 5 bases separating them. This CDR3 is built from 12 residues. As DNA, the CDR3 is TGTGCCAGCAGTTTGGGGTACACTGAAGCTTTCTTT. It is translated as CASSLGYTEAFF.

Here the CDR3 reads CASRRLKSSYNEQFF. DNA for the CDR3: TGTGCCAGCAGGCGATTGAAGAGCTCCTACAATGAGCAGTTCTTC. This chain links TRBV2 with TRBJ2-1; the D is unclear. Per germline, CDR1 SNHLY and CDR2 FYNNEI. The CDR3 totals 15 residues. Trimming removed 6 bases from V and 0 bases from J, with 12 bases in between.